These 30 T cell receptor beta chains were sequenced from one sample in a study of T-cell memory formation after mild COVID-19. TCRdb ran MiXCR on the 5' RACE reads and lists one entry per CDR3 protein. Of about 160,000 distinct CDR3 sequences listed, around 30% are singletons. Sequenced: PBMCs or a T cell subset sorted from them (not recorded which). These receptors were taken from an adult woman who had mild COVID-19 (a few samples of this study predate the infection). Cell type and time point are not known.

This clonotype was counted only a few times. The chain links TRBV3-1 to TRBJ2-3; perhaps TRBD2 as D (5 bases). Trimming left V 4 bases short and J 11 bases short, with 25 bases between. The CDR3 extends over 16 amino acids. Germline loops: CDR1 LGHDT, CDR2 YNNKEL (reference sequence). In DNA, the CDR3 is TGTGCCAGCAGCCGAGGCCGTTTAGCGACCGCGTCGGGGCAGTATTTT. This codes for CASSRGRLATASGQYF.

This sequence joins TRBV5-6 and TRBJ2-7; 8 nucleotides match TRBD1. This CDR3 is 14 amino acids long. Germline V lookup: CDR1 SGHDT, CDR2 YYEEEE. CDR3 in amino acids: CASSTAGGDYEQYF. In DNA, the CDR3 is TGTGCAAGTTCTACCGCAGGGGGCGACTACGAGCAGTACTTC.

The rearrangement links TRBV4-2 to TRBJ2-5, with TRBD2 as a possible D gene (6 bases). Germline CDR1 reads LGHNA; CDR2 reads YNFKEQ. V lost 8 bases to trimming and J lost 6 bases, with 19 bases between them. The CDR3 contains 14 residues. The CDR3 loop reads CASLAEQKRKTQYF. For the CDR3, the DNA is TGTGCCAGCTTAGCGGAGCAGAAAAGGAAGACCCAGTACTTC.

The V call is TRBV18, the J call TRBJ2-1; 7 positions agree with TRBD1. This CDR3 contains 20 residues. CDR1 and CDR2 (germline): KGHSH, LQKENI. V dropped 3 bases and J dropped 0; count of bases not matched to a gene: 17. CDR3 nucleotides: TGTGCCAGCTCACCCGAAATAAAAAGGGACAGTCTCCCCTCCTACAATGAGCAGTTCTTC. Its translation is CASSPEIKRDSLPSYNEQFF.

The chain carries TRBV3-1 and TRBJ2-1, with 7 bases matching TRBD2. From germline, CDR1 is LGHDT and CDR2 YNNKEL (reference sequence). After removal of 3 bases from V and 2 bases from J, the junction contained 7 bases not matched to a gene. There are 16 residues in the CDR3. The CDR3 spells CASSQGSGVAYNEQFF. CDR3 nucleotides: TGTGCCAGCAGCCAGGGAAGCGGGGTAGCCTACAATGAGCAGTTCTTC.

There are a few counts of this clonotype. Here the CDR3 DNA reads TGCAGTGCGGACAGGGTTTCAGATACGCAGTATTTT. Translated: CSADRVSDTQYF. The chain joins TRBV20-1 to TRBJ2-3; 8 bases match TRBD1. Germline trimming cut 6 bases from V and 4 bases from J; bases unmatched to any gene: 3. Germline-derived CDR1 and CDR2 are DFQATT and SNEGSKA (reference sequence). CDR3 length: 12 residues.

This clonotype has just a few counts. J is TRBJ1-1 and V is TRBV27; no clear D gene. Deletions cut 6 bases from V and 0 bases from J, with 11 bases between. The CDR3 runs to 14 residues. Per the germline V gene, CDR1 is MNHEY and CDR2 is SMNVEV (reference sequence). The chain's CDR3 is CASRVLGLNTEAFF. DNA for the CDR3: TGTGCCAGCAGAGTATTGGGGTTGAACACTGAAGCTTTCTTT.

The V call is TRBV7-9, the J call TRBJ2-3; D remains unclear. The CDR3 has 21 amino acids. Germline CDR1 SEHNR, CDR2 FQNEAQ (reference sequence). With 0 bases removed from V and 0 bases from J, the gap between germline ends came to 25 bases. The CDR3 DNA reads as TGTGCCAGCAGCTTAGCCCTAGTCGTTTCGGGCACGTCTCCTAGCACAGATACGCAGTATTTT. Protein: CASSLALVVSGTSPSTDTQYF.

V and J are TRBV9 and TRBJ2-7; 12 bases agree with TRBD2. V shed 4 bases, J shed 4 bases, and the junction held 6 bases outside the gene matches. This CDR3 region has 15 residues. Germline V gene lookup returns CDR1 SGDLS and CDR2 YYNGEE. In DNA, the CDR3 is TGTGCCAGCAGCTCAACGGGACTAGCGGGTTACGAGCAGTACTTC. Its translation: CASSSTGLAGYEQYF.

This sequence joins TRBV4-2 and TRBJ2-7; D unclear. The CDR3 runs 15 residues. V lost 0 bases to trimming and J lost 5 bases, with 14 bases between them. From germline, CDR1 is LGHNA and CDR2 YNFKEQ. This CDR3 reads CASSQDWQTQDEQYF. CDR3 coding DNA: TGTGCCAGCAGCCAAGATTGGCAGACGCAGGACGAGCAGTACTTC.

J is TRBJ2-2 and V is TRBV5-1; D is unclear. V lost 2 bases and J 0 bases, leaving 5 bases between the germline ends. This CDR3 is built from 14 residues. Germline V gene sequence: CDR1 SGHRS, CDR2 YFSETQ. The CDR3: CASSLSTNTGELFF. The CDR3 DNA follows: TGCGCCAGCAGCTTATCTACGAACACCGGGGAGCTGTTTTTT.

The rearrangement links TRBV11-2 to TRBJ1-2, with TRBD1 matching 7 bases. The CDR3 contains 16 residues. Per the germline V gene, CDR1 is SGHAT and CDR2 is FQNNGV. Trimming removed 5 bases from V and 5 bases from J; junction bases left unmatched: 14. The CDR3 loop is CASSLGQVLKFYGYTF. The CDR3 nucleotides read TGTGCCAGCAGCCTAGGACAGGTTTTAAAGTTTTATGGCTACACCTTC.

V gene TRBV7-2 combines with J gene TRBJ1-4, with D uncertain. The CDR3 contains 12 residues. CDR1 and CDR2 (germline): SGHTA, FQGNSA. Trimming took off 3 bases at V and 5 bases at J, with 4 bases between the two ends. As DNA, the CDR3 is TGTGCCAGCAGCTTCCCAAATGAAAAACTGTTTTTT. Protein: CASSFPNEKLFF.

The chain recombines TRBV2 with TRBJ1-5; no definite D call. This CDR3 is 13 amino acids long. Deletions cut 4 bases from V and 6 bases from J, with 10 bases between. Germline V lookup: CDR1 SNHLY, CDR2 FYNNEI. CDR3 region: CASSGEGSQPQHF. In nucleotides, the CDR3 is TGTGCCAGCAGTGGGGAGGGCTCTCAGCCCCAGCATTTT.

This clonotype has more than one count but fewer than ten. The chain employs TRBV30 and TRBJ2-2, with TRBD1 identical over 7 bases. Per the germline V gene, CDR1 is GTSNPN and CDR2 is SVGIG (reference sequence). This CDR3 is 15 amino acids long. After removal of 0 bases from V and 1 base from J, the junction contained 2 bases not matched to a gene. The CDR3 reads CAWSVRDRNTGELFF. In nucleotides, the CDR3 is TGTGCCTGGAGTGTACGGGACAGGAACACCGGGGAGCTGTTTTTT.

The CDR3 region has the DNA TGTGCCAGCAGCTTAACTAGCGATGATGAGCAGTTCTTC. Its translation is CASSLTSDDEQFF. The chain couples TRBV7-3 to TRBJ2-1; the D gene is possibly TRBD2 (5 bases). The CDR3 spans 13 residues. CDR1 and CDR2 from the germline V gene are SGHTA and FQGTGA. Between the trimmed V and J ends, which lost 0 bases and 8 bases, there was a span of 8 bases.

A few counts support this clonotype. V gene TRBV20-1 combines with J gene TRBJ1-6, with D possibly matching TRBD1 (5 bases). The germline V and J ends were trimmed by 0 bases and 6 bases, with 12 bases remaining between them. This CDR3 comprises 15 residues. CDR1 and CDR2 (germline): DFQATT, SNEGSKA (reference sequence). This chain's CDR3 is CSARDPPGSNSPLHF. CDR3 nucleotides: TGCAGTGCTAGAGATCCCCCAGGGAGTAATTCACCCCTCCACTTT.

CDR3 nucleotides: TGCAGTGCTAGAGAGGGCCAGGGGCGGTCCTACGAGCAGTACTTC. Amino acid sequence: CSAREGQGRSYEQYF. The chain is built from TRBV20-1 and TRBJ2-7, with D possibly TRBD1 on 6 matching bases. The V gene lost 0 bases and the J gene lost 1 base, with 13 bases spanning the gap. Germline V gene data show CDR1 as DFQATT and CDR2 as SNEGSKA (reference sequence). This CDR3 contains 15 residues.

This sequence joins TRBV6-2 or TRBV6-3 and TRBJ2-7; unclear D gene. Trimming took 2 bases from V and 4 from J, leaving 21 bases between them. The CDR3 spans 17 residues. The germline CDR1 and CDR2 sequences are MNHEY and SVGEGT. CDR3 sequence reads: CASSYTDAFSKPYEQYF. CDR3 DNA: TGTGCCAGCAGTTACACCGATGCCTTCAGCAAACCTTACGAGCAGTACTTC.

This clonotype was counted only a few times. The genes are TRBV29-1 and TRBJ2-3; a weak D match, TRBD2 (7 bases). Germline V gives CDR1 SQVTM, CDR2 ANQGSEA. There are 16 residues in the CDR3. With 5 bases removed from V and 0 bases from J, the gap between germline ends came to 18 bases. In DNA form, the CDR3 reads TGCAGCGTTTCACGGGGGCGGGGGCCAAGCACAGATACGCAGTATTTT. As protein: CSVSRGRGPSTDTQYF.

J is TRBJ2-3 and V is TRBV24-1; D ambiguous. V shed 5 bases and J shed 6 bases, with 8 bases lying between them. The CDR3 contains 12 residues. CDR1 is KGHDR and CDR2 is SFDVKD in the germline V gene. CDR3 DNA sequence: TGTGCCACCAGTGGGCCCGGGGATACGCAGTATTTT. Protein: CATSGPGDTQYF.

This clonotype was detected a few times. This sequence joins TRBV12-3 or TRBV12-4 and TRBJ1-5; 7 nucleotides agree with TRBD1. CDR3 length: 15 amino acids. With V trimmed by 4 bases and J by 5 bases, 8 bases remained unmatched. The CDR3 spells CASSWDSERDQPQHF. DNA of the CDR3: TGTGCCAGCAGTTGGGACAGCGAGAGGGATCAGCCCCAGCATTTT.

This chain connects TRBV2 to TRBJ1-2; weak D call: TRBD1 (5 bases). V lost 5 bases and J 2 bases, leaving 15 bases between the germline ends. Germline lookup yields CDR1 SNHLY and CDR2 FYNNEI. CDR3 length equals 15 residues. CDR3 in DNA: TGTGCCAGCAGTTTTTTTAGGGAGGGGAACTATGGCTACACCTTC. Translating it yields CASSFFREGNYGYTF.

V and J are TRBV6-6 and TRBJ1-3; no definite D call. CDR3 length: 15 amino acids. The V gene lost 4 bases and the J gene lost 0 bases, with 10 bases spanning the gap. In germline, CDR1 is MNHNY, CDR2 SVGAGI (reference sequence). CDR3 DNA sequence: TGTGCCAGCAGTTCGACACTTTCCTCTGGAAACACCATATATTTT. It specifies CASSSTLSSGNTIYF.

In its sample, this clonotype was seen once. The CDR3 DNA reads TGTGCCAGCACTCCCGGGAAGAACACTGAAGCTTTCTTT. Translating it yields CASTPGKNTEAFF. The chain uses TRBV6-2 or TRBV6-3 and TRBJ1-1; D gene unclear. The CDR3 runs 13 residues. V was shortened by 7 bases and J by 1 base, with 10 bases between the two germline ends. Germline CDR1 MNHEY, CDR2 SVGEGT.

The CDR3 protein is CASRVGAGSTDTQYF. CDR3 DNA: TGTGCCAGCAGGGTAGGAGCGGGAAGCACAGATACGCAGTATTTT. The rearrangement uses TRBV2 and TRBJ2-3; 7 bases align to TRBD2. The CDR3 extends over 15 amino acids. The V and J ends lost 6 bases and 0 bases, in that order; junction bases with no gene match: 6. Germline-derived CDR1 and CDR2 are SNHLY and FYNNEI.

The rearrangement joins TRBV10-2 to TRBJ2-7; D unclear. Looked up from germline, CDR1 is WSHSY and CDR2 is SAAADI. The CDR3 consists of 12 residues. The V gene lost 3 bases and the J gene lost 3 bases, with 6 bases spanning the gap. CDR3 bases: TGCGCCAGCAGTGACCCCGACTACGAGCAGTACTTC. Amino acids: CASSDPDYEQYF.

This clonotype was seen a handful of times. The V and J genes are TRBV4-3 and TRBJ2-2, with D possibly being TRBD1 or TRBD2 (5 bases each). The CDR3 covers 17 residues. Trimming cost V 1 base and J 0 bases, with 12 bases left between them. Germline values: CDR1 LGHNA, CDR2 YSLEER. CDR3 bases: TGCGCCAGCAGCCAAGTATTCGGGACCGCGAACACCGGGGAGCTGTTTTTT. It translates to CASSQVFGTANTGELFF.

The chain combines TRBV18 with TRBJ2-6, with a weak D call TRBD2 (6 bases). Trimming cost V 8 bases and J 0 bases, with 14 bases left between them. The CDR3 length is 16 residues. The germline gives CDR1 KGHSH, CDR2 LQKENI. Here the CDR3 DNA reads TGTGCCAGCCGGAGGGTTGAGAACTCTGGGGCCAACGTCCTGACTTTC. This sequence encodes CASRRVENSGANVLTF.

CDR3 sequence reads: CASSSRQTSGGSYNEQFF. CDR3 nucleotides: TGTGCCAGCAGCTCACGACAGACTAGCGGGGGCTCCTACAATGAGCAGTTCTTC. The V call is TRBV7-9, the J call TRBJ2-1, with TRBD2 identical over 12 bases. Trimming at V came to 4 bases and at J to 0 bases, leaving 7 bases not matched to a gene. There are 18 residues in the CDR3. CDR1 and CDR2 (germline): SEHNR, FQNEAQ (reference sequence).